The 10 T cell receptor beta chains below all came from one sample that was sequenced in a study of T cell responses to AZD1222 COVID-19 vaccine. Generated by immunoSEQ multiplex PCR, the TCRdb table keeps only in-frame clones and is missing some. The sample lists some 120,000 clones, roughly nine tenths occurring once. Sequenced material: peripheral blood, taken 28 days after the second AZD1222 dose. Source of these receptors: an adult who received the AZD1222 COVID-19 vaccine.

The V call is TRBV19, the J call TRBJ1-5; a possible D gene is TRBD1 (6 bases). The V end lost 6 bases, the J end lost 4 bases, and 10 bases lay between the germline ends. This CDR3 spans 13 amino acids. CDR1 LNHDA and CDR2 SQIVND come from the germline V gene (reference sequence). The DNA for the CDR3 is TGTGCCAGTAGCTTGGGGGCGAATCAGCCCCAGCATTTT. Translation: CASSLGANQPQHF.

The chain uses TRBV10-3 and TRBJ1-1; 9 nucleotides align to TRBD1. Germline-derived CDR1 and CDR2 are ENHRY and SYGVKD. Germline trimming cut 6 bases from V and 5 bases from J; bases unmatched to any gene: 7. CDR3 size: 14 residues. CDR3 nucleotide sequence: TGTGCCATCAGAGAGAACAGGGGGCGGACTGAAGCTTTCTTT. Residues: CAIRENRGRTEAFF.

This chain joins TRBV19 and TRBJ2-7; the match to TRBD1 covers 8 bases. The CDR3 spans 17 residues. V lost 3 bases and J lost 2; bases outside the gene matches: 12. Looked up from germline, CDR1 is LNHDA and CDR2 is SQIVND (reference sequence). The CDR3 DNA sequence: TGTGCCAGTAGTATCAGGGAAGGCGGACAGGGAGCCTACGAGCAGTACTTC. Encoded protein: CASSIREGGQGAYEQYF.

The chain employs TRBV28 and TRBJ2-7; D not certain. Germline V gives CDR1 MDHEN, CDR2 SYDVKM. The CDR3 has 13 amino acids. V lost 2 bases and J lost 6, with 11 bases in between. The CDR3 DNA follows: TGTGCCAGCAGTTTACCAGGTCTCGGCGAGCAGTACTTC. It translates to CASSLPGLGEQYF.

As to this clone: At one end the junction does not follow the germline gene, possibly because of a read error. This chain uses TRBV28 with TRBJ2-2; 9 bases are a match to TRBD1. This CDR3 has 15 residues. Germline CDR1 MDHEN, CDR2 SYDVKM. CDR3 DNA: TGTGCCAGCAGTTTGTTAACAGGGGGCACCAGGGAGCTGTTTTTT. It encodes CASSLLTGGTRELFF.

V and J are TRBV4-1 and TRBJ2-1, with D perhaps matching TRBD2 (6 bases). The length of the CDR3 is 15 residues. Looked up from germline, CDR1 is MGHRA and CDR2 is YSYEKL. Trimming pared 4 bases from V and 8 bases from J, leaving 18 bases between. The CDR3 protein is CASSRGGGISDEQFF. The CDR3 nucleotides are TGCGCCAGCAGCCGGGGTGGCGGGATTTCGGATGAGCAGTTCTTC.

The V gene is TRBV18, the J gene TRBJ2-1; 13 bases are shared with TRBD2. Germline loops: CDR1 KGHSH, CDR2 LQKENI. The CDR3 has 16 residues. J gave up 15 bases and V 4 bases, and 15 bases lay outside the gene matches. CDR3 residues: CASSLGLAGASLDVFF. For the CDR3, the DNA is TGTGCCAGCTCACTCGGACTAGCGGGAGCTTCTTTGGATGTGTTCTTC. Filled out from reference TRBV18 and TRBJ2-1, the complete variable domain reads NAGVMQNPRHLVRRRGQEARLRCSPMKGHSHVYWYRQLPEEGLKFMVYLQKENIIDESGMPKERFSAEFPKEGPSILRIQQVVRGDSAAYFCASSLGLAGASLDVFFGPGTRLTVL.

This rearrangement joins TRBV9 to TRBJ1-2, with D possibly being TRBD1 (5 bases). There are 13 residues in the CDR3. Trimming took off 4 bases at V and 5 bases at J, with 12 bases between the two ends. From germline, CDR1 is SGDLS and CDR2 YYNGEE. Here the CDR3 reads CASSRDRPYGYTF. The CDR3 DNA reads TGTGCCAGCAGCCGCGACAGACCTTATGGCTACACCTTC.

Only a few counts were recorded for this clone. The CDR3 coding sequence is TGCGCCAGCAGCCAAGATGGCGAGAGTGGGGGGAGCTATAATTCACCCCTCCACTTT. Amino acids: CASSQDGESGGSYNSPLHF. The rearrangement uses TRBV4-1 and TRBJ1-6; D is perhaps TRBD1 (5 bases). V was cut by 0 bases and J by 3 bases, with 18 bases left in between. CDR1 MGHRA and CDR2 YSYEKL come from the germline V gene. This CDR3 region has 19 residues.

The CDR3 spells CASSLAGGNLNEQFF. DNA for the CDR3: TGTGCCAGCAGCCTAGCGGGAGGGAATCTGAATGAGCAGTTCTTC. J is TRBJ2-1 and V is TRBV11-2; the match to TRBD2 covers 12 bases. The CDR3 has 15 amino acids. The germline V gene encodes CDR1 SGHAT and CDR2 FQNNGV. V shed 5 bases, J shed 7 bases, and the junction held 6 bases outside the gene matches.